These 16 T cell receptor beta chains were all obtained from the same sample, sequenced in a study of blood T cell repertoires in COVID-19. Sequencing used immunoSEQ multiplex PCR; TCRdb keeps in-frame clones, though not all of them. The sample shows about 76,000 clones, about 83% of them seen only once. Sequenced material: peripheral blood. The receptors were sampled from a young man with acute or convalescent COVID-19.

J is TRBJ2-2 and V is TRBV15; perhaps TRBD1 as D (6 bases). The CDR3 contains 13 residues. V lost 4 bases and J 9 bases, leaving 12 bases between the germline ends. Germline-derived CDR1 and CDR2 are LNHNV and YYDKDF (reference sequence). CDR3 nucleotides: TGTGCCACCAGCAAGCACCGGGACAGGGAGCTGTTTTTT. Translated, it gives CATSKHRDRELFF.

The CDR3 region is CASSQEDGYEQYF. CDR3 coding DNA: TGCGCCAGCAGCCAAGAAGACGGGTACGAGCAGTACTTC. V usage is TRBV4-1 and J usage is TRBJ2-7, with D unresolved. The CDR3 runs to 13 residues. Looked up from germline, CDR1 is MGHRA and CDR2 is YSYEKL. Deletions cut 0 bases from V and 4 bases from J, with 7 bases between.

The chain couples TRBV25-1 to TRBJ2-5; no reliable D call. V lost 1 base, J lost 2 bases, and 8 bases lay in between. This CDR3 is 14 amino acids long. CDR1 MGHDK and CDR2 SYGVNS come from the germline V gene. Here the CDR3 reads CASSESPNQETQYF. In DNA form, the CDR3 reads TGTGCCAGCAGTGAATCCCCAAATCAAGAGACCCAGTACTTC.

This clone was seen a handful of times. This chain connects TRBV19 to TRBJ2-1; a possible D gene is TRBD1 (6 bases). The CDR3 totals 18 residues. CDR1 and CDR2 (germline): LNHDA, SQIVND (reference sequence). V shed 7 bases and J shed 1 base, with 23 bases lying between them. The CDR3 bases are TGTGCCAGTAACGGAAACCCCTTACAGGGCCATTCCTACAATGAGCAGTTCTTC. Translation gives CASNGNPLQGHSYNEQFF.

This chain links TRBV7-3 with TRBJ2-3, with 7 bases matching TRBD1. The trim removed 5 bases at V and 2 bases at J, leaving 4 bases unmatched. The germline V gene has CDR1 SGHTA and CDR2 FQGTGA. This CDR3 is built from 14 residues. This chain's CDR3 is CASSRQGFTDTQYF. The CDR3 nucleotides read TGTGCCAGCAGCCGACAGGGATTCACAGATACGCAGTATTTT. Full variable domain (remainder filled in from reference TRBV7-3 and TRBJ2-3): GAGVSQTPSNKVTEKGKYVELRCDPISGHTALYWYRQSLGQGPEFLIYFQGTGAADDSGLPNDRFFAVRPEGSVSTLKIQRTERGDSAVYLCASSRQGFTDTQYFGPGTRLTVL.

The CDR3 loop reads CASRDRGLNEQFF. CDR3 in DNA: TGTGCCAGCAGGGACAGGGGGCTGAATGAGCAGTTCTTC. V gene TRBV6-6 combines with J gene TRBJ2-1; TRBD1 agrees at 11 bases. This CDR3 region has 13 residues. Germline loops: CDR1 MNHNY, CDR2 SVGAGI (reference sequence). V was clipped by 6 bases and J by 7 bases; unmatched bases: 2.

The rearrangement links TRBV6-1 to TRBJ2-7, with TRBD2 matching 12 bases. The V segment lost 4 bases and the J segment 6 bases; nucleotides outside the gene matches: 10. Per the germline V gene, CDR1 is MNHNS and CDR2 is SASEGT. The CDR3 contains 16 residues. The CDR3 loop is CASSGWTSGISFEQYF. CDR3 in DNA: TGTGCCAGCAGTGGTTGGACTAGCGGGATTTCTTTCGAGCAGTACTTC.

The chain joins TRBV19 to TRBJ2-1, with TRBD2 matching 8 bases. Germline CDR1 is LNHDA and CDR2 is SQIVND (reference sequence). With 3 bases clipped from V and 7 bases from J, the junction kept 14 bases outside the gene matches. The CDR3 is made up of 17 amino acids. DNA of the CDR3: TGTGCCAGTAGTATGGGAAGCGGGAGTCCCCTGGGGAATGAGCAGTTCTTC. Amino acid sequence: CASSMGSGSPLGNEQFF. Supplemented by reference TRBV19 and TRBJ2-1, the full variable domain reads DGGITQSPKYLFRKEGQNVTLSCEQNLNHDAMYWYRQDPGQGLRLIYYSQIVNDFQKGDIAEGYSVSREKKESFPLTVTSAQKNPTAFYLCASSMGSGSPLGNEQFFGPGTRLTVL.

The V call is TRBV13, the J call TRBJ2-2; 15 bases line up with TRBD2. The CDR3 totals 17 residues. Germline V lookup: CDR1 PRHDT, CDR2 FYEKMQ (reference sequence). V lost 4 bases to trimming and J lost 1 base; unmatched junction nucleotides: 1. This CDR3 reads CASSSGLAGGNTGELFF. CDR3 sequence (DNA): TGTGCCAGCAGCTCGGGACTAGCGGGAGGGAACACCGGGGAGCTGTTTTTT.

The chain uses TRBV28 and TRBJ2-7; D may be TRBD2 (5 bases). The CDR3 has 14 residues. V was pared by 5 bases and J by 7 bases, with 18 bases between. Germline V CDR1 and CDR2: MDHEN, SYDVKM. The CDR3 bases are TGTGCCAGCAGTACGGCGCGCGGCACTAGGGAGCAGTACTTC. Translated, it gives CASSTARGTREQYF.

This chain joins TRBV28 and TRBJ2-1, with D possibly matching TRBD2 (5 bases). Per germline, CDR1 MDHEN and CDR2 SYDVKM. V lost 7 bases and J 7 bases, leaving 14 bases between the germline ends. This CDR3 spans 13 amino acids. Written as DNA, the CDR3 is TGTGCCAGCAAGGTTGGAGGACTGAATGAGCAGTTCTTC. Amino acid sequence: CASKVGGLNEQFF.

V and J are TRBV3-1 (or the pseudogene TRBV3-2) and TRBJ2-1; 11 nucleotides line up with TRBD2. V was pared by 8 bases and J by 8 bases, with 8 bases of the junction left unmatched. CDR1 LGHDT and CDR2 YNNKEL come from the germline V gene (reference sequence). The CDR3 runs to 14 residues. The CDR3 DNA sequence: TGTGCCAGCGCTAGCGGGAGGCCTCCCTATGAGCAGTTCTTC. Protein: CASASGRPPYEQFF.

The genes are TRBV13 and TRBJ2-3, with D tentatively TRBD2 (6 bases). Germline CDR1 reads PRHDT; CDR2 reads FYEKMQ (reference sequence). Trimming shortened V by 3 bases and J by 1 base, and 8 bases separated the two germline ends. The CDR3 contains 14 residues. As DNA, the CDR3 is TGTGCCAGCAGCTTCTCTAGCGGCACAGATACGCAGTATTTT. It is translated as CASSFSSGTDTQYF.

The rearrangement links TRBV18 to TRBJ2-5; TRBD2 might be the D (7 bases). CDR1 and CDR2 from the germline V gene are KGHSH and LQKENI. The V end was cut by 2 bases, the J end by 5 bases, with 12 bases between. The CDR3 runs to 14 residues. The CDR3 reads CASSPGGGGETQYF. The CDR3 DNA reads as TGTGCCAGCTCACCAGGAGGGGGAGGGGAGACCCAGTACTTC. Variable domain in full (rest from reference TRBV18 and TRBJ2-5): NAGVMQNPRHLVRRRGQEARLRCSPMKGHSHVYWYRQLPEEGLKFMVYLQKENIIDESGMPKERFSAEFPKEGPSILRIQQVVRGDSAAYFCASSPGGGGETQYFGPGTRLLVL.

The chain employs TRBV19 and TRBJ2-7, with 8 bases lining up with TRBD2. Germline values: CDR1 LNHDA, CDR2 SQIVND (reference sequence). The CDR3 covers 15 residues. V lost 2 bases and J lost 0; bases outside the gene matches: 3. CDR3: CASSILAGGSYEQYF. CDR3 nucleotide sequence: TGTGCCAGTAGTATACTAGCGGGTGGCTCCTACGAGCAGTACTTC. Filled out from reference TRBV19 and TRBJ2-7, the complete variable domain reads DGGITQSPKYLFRKEGQNVTLSCEQNLNHDAMYWYRQDPGQGLRLIYYSQIVNDFQKGDIAEGYSVSREKKESFPLTVTSAQKNPTAFYLCASSILAGGSYEQYFGPGTRLTVT.

The chain joins TRBV7-9 to TRBJ2-7; D is possibly TRBD2 (5 bases). The CDR3 contains 13 residues. V lost 3 bases and J 2 bases, leaving 8 bases between the germline ends. Germline assignment: CDR1 SEHNR and CDR2 FQNEAQ (reference sequence). This CDR3 is CASSLYGTYEQYF. CDR3 in DNA: TGTGCCAGCAGCTTGTACGGGACCTACGAGCAGTACTTC. The whole variable domain, filled in from reference TRBV7-9 and TRBJ2-7, reads DTGVSQNPRHKITKRGQNVTFRCDPISEHNRLYWYRQTLGQGPEFLTYFQNEAQLEKSRLLSDRFSAERPKGSFSTLEIQRTEQGDSAMYLCASSLYGTYEQYFGPGTRLTVT.